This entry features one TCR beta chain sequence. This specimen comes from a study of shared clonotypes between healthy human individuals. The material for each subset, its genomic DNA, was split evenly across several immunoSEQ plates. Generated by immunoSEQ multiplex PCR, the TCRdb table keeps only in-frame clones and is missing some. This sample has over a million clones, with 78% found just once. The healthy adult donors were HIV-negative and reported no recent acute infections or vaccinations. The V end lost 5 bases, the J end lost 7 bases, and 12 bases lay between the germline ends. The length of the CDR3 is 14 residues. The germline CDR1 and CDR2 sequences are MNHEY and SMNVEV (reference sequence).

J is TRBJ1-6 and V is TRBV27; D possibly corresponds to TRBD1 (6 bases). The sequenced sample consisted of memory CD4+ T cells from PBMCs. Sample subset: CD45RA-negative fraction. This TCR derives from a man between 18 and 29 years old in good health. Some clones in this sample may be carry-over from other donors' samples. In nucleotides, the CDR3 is TGTGCCAGCAGTACAGGACAGAGAAATTCACCCCTCCACTTT. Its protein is CASSTGQRNSPLHF.